These T cell receptor beta chains were read from a single sample in a study of T cells in Graves' hyperthyroidism and ophthalmopathy. TCRdb processed the multiplex PCR reads anew with MiXCR; each CDR3 protein has one entry. Here the sample spans about 350,000 distinct CDR3 sequences, approximately 15% being singletons. Sample: blood. The origin of the receptors is a woman aged 40 to 55 with Graves' ophthalmopathy. Each CDR3 is given without its conserved first and last residue.

j_gene: TRBJ2-5
v_gene: TRBV20-1
CDR3aa: SAPNKKQGARETQY

j_gene: TRBJ2-1
v_gene: TRBV9
CDR3aa: ASSVGGLHVNEQF

j_gene: TRBJ2-3
v_gene: TRBV6-4
CDR3aa: ASSEGSGGAADTQY

j_gene: TRBJ1-2
v_gene: TRBV30
CDR3aa: AWSTGIDYGYT

j_gene: TRBJ1-1
v_gene: TRBV12-3/TRBV12-4
CDR3aa: ASSTTGEGYTEAF

j_gene: TRBJ2-7
v_gene: TRBV2
CDR3aa: ASSVTRTYEQY

j_gene: TRBJ2-7
v_gene: TRBV15
CDR3aa: ATIPDRGFGGQY

j_gene: TRBJ2-5
v_gene: TRBV20-1
CDR3aa: SAVKKTQY

j_gene: TRBJ2-7
v_gene: TRBV7-2
CDR3aa: ASSLGLAGVEEQY

j_gene: TRBJ1-5
v_gene: TRBV19
CDR3aa: ASSIRRATSFHQPQH

j_gene: TRBJ2-7
v_gene: TRBV29-1
CDR3aa: SVEDRDPPYEQY

j_gene: TRBJ2-1
v_gene: TRBV10-2
CDR3aa: ASSQAGGFNNEQF

j_gene: TRBJ1-5
v_gene: TRBV20-1
CDR3aa: SASGSGVSNQPQH

j_gene: TRBJ2-2
v_gene: TRBV11-2
CDR3aa: ASSLAGPNTGELF

j_gene: TRBJ2-3
v_gene: TRBV5-1
CDR3aa: ASSPGGLTRALEDTQY

j_gene: TRBJ2-7
v_gene: TRBV7-9
CDR3aa: ALSDTFRSYEQY

j_gene: TRBJ1-6
v_gene: TRBV12-3/TRBV12-4
CDR3aa: ASSFGGSSYNSPLH

j_gene: TRBJ2-1
v_gene: TRBV3-1
CDR3aa: ASSQASAYNEQF

j_gene: TRBJ2-1
v_gene: TRBV4-1
CDR3aa: ASSTDRGPRGAYNEQF

j_gene: TRBJ1-6
v_gene: TRBV6-5
CDR3aa: ASSSTGLGGGLLH

j_gene: TRBJ2-7
v_gene: TRBV20-1
CDR3aa: SARDPSGPSGEQY

j_gene: TRBJ1-1
v_gene: TRBV2
CDR3aa: ASTTGMNTEAF

j_gene: TRBJ2-1
v_gene: TRBV24-1
CDR3aa: ATSARFGQVGSSYNEQF

j_gene: TRBJ1-3
v_gene: TRBV12-3/TRBV12-4
CDR3aa: ASTPSRPGNTIY

j_gene: TRBJ1-1
v_gene: TRBV7-9
CDR3aa: ASSLAYTEAF

j_gene: TRBJ2-5
v_gene: TRBV28
CDR3aa: ASSLNRPGQETQY

j_gene: TRBJ1-1
v_gene: TRBV27
CDR3aa: ASSLREGRGAF

j_gene: TRBJ1-1
v_gene: TRBV25-1
CDR3aa: ASSVAGRRNTEAF

j_gene: TRBJ2-2
v_gene: TRBV3-1
CDR3aa: ASSSFVGNTGELF

j_gene: TRBJ2-3
v_gene: TRBV4-1
CDR3aa: ASSQSGVAGGQDTQY

j_gene: TRBJ2-7
v_gene: TRBV9
CDR3aa: ASSVAERNYEQY

j_gene: TRBJ1-2
v_gene: TRBV19
CDR3aa: ASSMFGQTRIYT

j_gene: TRBJ1-2
v_gene: TRBV29-1
CDR3aa: SANTGGADYGYT

j_gene: TRBJ2-7
v_gene: TRBV6-1
CDR3aa: ASRIPGPVGEQY

j_gene: TRBJ2-5
v_gene: TRBV5-1
CDR3aa: ASSTSGQNHQETQY

j_gene: TRBJ1-2
v_gene: TRBV6-5
CDR3aa: ASSYSTGEGYT

j_gene: TRBJ2-3
v_gene: TRBV5-5
CDR3aa: ASSLFGTRQGILDTQY

j_gene: TRBJ2-7
v_gene: TRBV3-1
CDR3aa: ASSHRMRGRGEQY

j_gene: TRBJ2-2
v_gene: TRBV4-1
CDR3aa: ASSLRWQGAVANTGELF

j_gene: TRBJ2-1
v_gene: TRBV20-1
CDR3aa: SARESGRGSYNEQF

j_gene: TRBJ1-1
v_gene: TRBV6-1
CDR3aa: AAPTGGPSEAF

j_gene: TRBJ2-4
v_gene: TRBV20-1
CDR3aa: SGGVAGATKNIQY

j_gene: TRBJ2-1
v_gene: TRBV28
CDR3aa: ASSRQGIPYNEQF

j_gene: TRBJ1-6
v_gene: TRBV25-1
CDR3aa: ASSEYDSAGSPLH

j_gene: TRBJ2-2
v_gene: TRBV14
CDR3aa: ASSQDRYTGELF

j_gene: TRBJ2-1
v_gene: TRBV5-8
CDR3aa: ASIALSGSGNEQF

j_gene: TRBJ2-7
v_gene: TRBV29-1
CDR3aa: SVSSGGGYEQY

j_gene: TRBJ1-6
v_gene: TRBV30
CDR3aa: AWDSRGSNSPLH